These 12 T cell receptor beta chains were all obtained from the same sample, sequenced in a study of shared clonotypes between healthy human individuals. TCRdb keeps only in-frame clones here, not all; method: immunoSEQ multiplex PCR. Altogether about 750,000 clones are present, 92% being singletons, with the ten largest covering around 24%. Naive CD8 cells lacked CD45RO and underwent positive selection for CCR7, leaving out terminally differentiated effector memory CD45RA+ cells. The sequenced sample consisted of naive CD8+ T cells sorted from blood. The source of these receptors is a man aged 25-40 years in good health.

To note about this clone: The sample contains more than one DNA sequence encoding this CDR3. The rearrangement uses TRBV27 and TRBJ2-7, with TRBD2 matching over 8 bases. V was pared by 2 bases and J by 2 bases, with 2 bases of the junction left unmatched. The V gene's germline CDR1 is MNHEY and CDR2 SMNVEV (reference sequence). This CDR3 is 14 amino acids long. In nucleotides, the CDR3 is TGTGCCAGCAGTTTAGCGGGGGGCACCTACGAGCAGTACTTC. This encodes CASSLAGGTYEQYF.

The chain combines TRBV5-1 with TRBJ2-3; D is ambiguous. CDR1 SGHRS and CDR2 YFSETQ come from the germline V gene. CDR3 length: 16 residues. V was pared by 3 bases and J by 0 bases, with 14 bases between. The CDR3 region has the DNA TGCGCCAGCAGCTGGGTGATGCATTCTAGCACAGATACGCAGTATTTT. Residues: CASSWVMHSSTDTQYF.

The rearrangement joins TRBV29-1 to TRBJ2-5; 10 bases align to TRBD1. V trimming: 7 bases; J trimming: 5 bases; junction bases outside the gene matches: 7. Germline CDR1 and CDR2: SQVTM and ANQGSEA. This CDR3 comprises 13 residues. The CDR3 sequence is CSGGTGDLETQYF. Written as DNA, the CDR3 is TGCAGCGGAGGGACAGGGGACCTGGAGACCCAGTACTTC.

The chain has TRBV7-9 and TRBJ2-2; the D call may be TRBD1 or TRBD2 (6 bases each). Germline V gives CDR1 SEHNR, CDR2 FQNEAQ (reference sequence). V lost 5 bases to trimming and J lost 6 bases, with 19 bases between them. The CDR3 consists of 16 residues. The CDR3 DNA reads TGTGCCAGCAGCCCTGGGGGGCCGGGACCCCCCGGGGAGCTGTTTTTT. This gives the protein CASSPGGPGPPGELFF.

The chain recombines TRBV11-3 with TRBJ2-3; TRBD1 agrees at 7 bases. Germline-derived CDR1 and CDR2 are SGHNT and YENEEA. J gave up 5 bases and V 5 bases, and 4 bases lay outside the gene matches. The CDR3 has 13 amino acids. CDR3 loop: CASSPRQGDTQYF. As DNA, the CDR3 is TGTGCCAGCAGCCCTCGACAGGGAGATACGCAGTATTTT.

This clone came up a few times. This chain joins TRBV5-4 and TRBJ2-2; D might be TRBD1 (6 bases). With 5 bases removed from V and 4 bases from J, the gap between germline ends came to 9 bases. Germline CDR1 SGHNT, CDR2 YYREEE (reference sequence). This CDR3 region has 13 residues. CDR3: CASRSDSTGELFF. CDR3 coding DNA: TGTGCCAGCAGGTCGGACAGCACCGGGGAGCTGTTTTTT.

DNA of the CDR3: TGCGCCAGCAGCGGCGGGCCTCCCGGGGGGGGCTACACCTTC. Residues: CASSGGPPGGGYTF. This chain uses TRBV4-1 with TRBJ1-2; tentatively, D is TRBD1 (5 bases). Germline V gives CDR1 MGHRA, CDR2 YSYEKL. V dropped 5 bases and J dropped 8 bases, with 18 bases sitting between them. The CDR3 totals 14 residues.

This clone has only one observation. This chain joins TRBV11-3 and TRBJ2-7; D is uncertain. Trimming took off 5 bases at V and 5 bases at J, with 13 bases between the two ends. Germline CDR1 is SGHNT and CDR2 is YENEEA. The CDR3 totals 13 residues. CDR3 DNA sequence: TGTGCCAGCAGCCCCGACTCGATCGACGAGCAGTACTTC. Its protein is CASSPDSIDEQYF. The entire variable domain, with the rest obtained from reference TRBV11-3 and TRBJ2-7, is as follows: EAGVVQSPRYKIIEKKQPVAFWCNPISGHNTLYWYLQNLGQGPELLIRYENEEAVDDSQLPKDRFSAERLKGVDSTLKIQPAELGDSAVYLCASSPDSIDEQYFGPGTRLTVT.

The chain couples TRBV7-8 to TRBJ2-5, with D maybe TRBD2 (6 bases). The ends were cut back, 5 bases at V and 4 bases at J, with 20 bases in the middle. The CDR3 is 16 amino acids. In germline, CDR1 is SGHVS, CDR2 FQNEAQ. CDR3 DNA sequence: TGTGCCAGCAGCCTCTACAGTGGAGGGACGGGAGAGACCCAGTACTTC. The encoded protein is CASSLYSGGTGETQYF.

The J gene is TRBJ1-5, the V gene TRBV4-1, with D unresolved. The V and J ends lost 1 base and 3 bases respectively, with 7 bases between them. The CDR3 has 14 amino acids. The germline V gene encodes CDR1 MGHRA and CDR2 YSYEKL. CDR3 nucleotides: TGCGCCAGCAGCCAAGGCCCGACCAATCAGCCCCAGCATTTT. Its protein product is CASSQGPTNQPQHF.

The chain recombines TRBV29-1 with TRBJ2-7, with D possibly matching TRBD1 (5 bases). Trimming stripped 7 bases from V and 3 bases from J, with 16 bases between. The CDR3 runs 13 residues. CDR1 is SQVTM and CDR2 is ANQGSEA in the germline V gene. In DNA, the CDR3 is TGCAGCGCAATTCTGATTAGGGGCTACGAGCAGTACTTC. It translates to CSAILIRGYEQYF.

Notes on this clone: Mismatch with germline at one junction end may stem from a read error. The V gene is TRBV2, the J gene TRBJ2-7; a weak D match, TRBD2 (7 bases). This CDR3 is 16 amino acids long. CDR1 SNHLY and CDR2 FYNNEI come from the germline V gene. CDR3 DNA: TGTGCCAGCAGCGAAGGGGGGGTTCATAGTCTCTACGAGCAGTACTTC. The encoded protein is CASSEGGVHSLYEQYF. Supplemented by reference TRBV2 and TRBJ2-7, the full variable domain reads EPEVTQTPSHQVTQMGQEVILRCVPISNHLYFYWYRQILGQKVEFLVSFYNNEISEKSEIFDDQFSVERPDGSNFTLKIRSTKLEDSAMYFCASSEGGVHSLYEQYFGPGTRLTVT.